The present TCR beta chain was sequenced within a study of blood T cell repertoires in COVID-19 (TCRdb year 2020). About the investigation overall: The collaborator samples originated in the United States, Italy and Spain and spanned the acute and convalescent phases of COVID-19. The prospective study material was composed of cDNA or gDNA derived from T cells, B-cell-depleted T cells, or PBMCs. Subjects who had been exposed to COVID-19, were actively infected with it, or had recovered from it provided the deeply sampled blood TCRbeta repertoires that made up the dataset. A freely available public database, intended as a resource for researchers studying the immune response to SARS-CoV-2, is where the repertoires were released. Samples were obtained from the ongoing ImmuneRACE study (first 160 participants) and from 1,254 subjects provided by 6 global collaborators. Nearly every sample came with metadata listing a de-identified subject ID, COVID-19 status, age in years and sex. HLA class I and class II types, where available, came from metadata supplied by the sample provider rather than from assay-based typing. Paper-wide results and their limitations: How much clinical and demographic metadata was included differed by source and by participant, and the metadata was provided uncurated.

The CDR3 numbers 15 residues from cysteine through phenylalanine. Only the CDR3 part of the read is kept: 45 bases, read in frame from the first base. Per the germline V gene, ENHRY is the CDR1 and SYGVKD is the CDR2. Trimming at the junction amounts to 6 bases on V and 2 bases on J, and the germline ends lie 15 bases apart. TCRbeta CDR3 regions were amplified from genomic DNA by means of the immunoSEQ Assay, a bias-controlled multiplex PCR. The study's processing was this. Within the assay, amplification of reference gene primers was used to estimate how many nucleated cells each sample contained. To quantify the absolute abundance of each unique TCRbeta CDR3 rearrangement, sequence reads were collapsed and filtered. Productive Simpson clonality was computed per sample as the square root of Simpson's diversity index over productive rearrangements. Drawn from immuneACCESS, this table holds only the in-frame rearrangements with V and J called that TCRdb kept. Clones are partly lost; checked studies trace under half to an unresolved V gene and leave the rest unexplained. V, J and clone size were drawn from that table, and D and trimming were deduced from the DNA. The sample data list roughly 230,000 clones, and under 90% of these were observed just once. Clones ranked in the top ten supply approximately 4% of the sample.

A word on this clone: Its antigen is currently not known. No qualities accompany the bases; no much larger clone lies one base away.

Each collaborating institution followed its own protocols to collect whole blood in K2EDTA tubes. Collaborator samples were shipped for TCRbeta analysis as frozen whole blood, isolated PBMCs, or DNA extracted from either sample type. The rearrangement combines TRBV10-3 with TRBJ2-3, with TRBD1 perhaps the D gene, on 7 matching bases. Sequenced: peripheral blood. This TCR was recovered from a woman of 80 years or more with acute or convalescent COVID-19. The CDR3 in this case is CAIRGGQNPTDTQYF. The DNA reads as follows: TGTGCCATCAGGGGGGGACAGAACCCCACAGATACGCAGTATTTT.